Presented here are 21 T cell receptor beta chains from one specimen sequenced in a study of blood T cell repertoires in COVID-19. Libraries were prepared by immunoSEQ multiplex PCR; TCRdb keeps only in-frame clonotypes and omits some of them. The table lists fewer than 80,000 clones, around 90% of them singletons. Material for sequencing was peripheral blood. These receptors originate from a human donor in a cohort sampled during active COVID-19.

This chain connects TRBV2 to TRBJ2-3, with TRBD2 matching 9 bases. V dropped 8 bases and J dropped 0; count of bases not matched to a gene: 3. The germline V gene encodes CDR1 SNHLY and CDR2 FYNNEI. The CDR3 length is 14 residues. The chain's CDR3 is CASASGASTDTQYF. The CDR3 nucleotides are TGTGCCAGCGCTAGCGGGGCTAGCACAGATACGCAGTATTTT.

CDR3 region: CASSQEAALAADTQYF. DNA of the CDR3: TGTGCCAGCAGCCAAGAAGCTGCCCTAGCGGCAGATACGCAGTATTTT. The chain employs TRBV3-1 (or the pseudogene TRBV3-2) and TRBJ2-3, with TRBD2 matching over 7 bases. CDR1 and CDR2 from the germline V gene are LGHDT and YNNKEL (reference sequence). The V gene end was trimmed by 0 bases and the J gene end by 4 bases; junction bases not matched to a gene: 7. The CDR3 has 16 residues.

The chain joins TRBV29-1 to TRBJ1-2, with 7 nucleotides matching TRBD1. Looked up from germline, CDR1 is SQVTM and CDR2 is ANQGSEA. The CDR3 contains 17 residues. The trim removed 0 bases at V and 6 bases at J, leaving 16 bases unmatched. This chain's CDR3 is CSVEDVAGQRDSNGYTF. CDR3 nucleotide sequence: TGCAGCGTTGAAGATGTAGCGGGACAGAGAGATAGTAATGGCTACACCTTC.

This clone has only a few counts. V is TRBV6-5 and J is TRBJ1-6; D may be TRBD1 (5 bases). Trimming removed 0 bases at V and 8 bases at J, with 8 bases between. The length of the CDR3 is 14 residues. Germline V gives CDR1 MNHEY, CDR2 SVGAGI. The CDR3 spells CASSYSWGDSPLHF. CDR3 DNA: TGTGCCAGCAGTTACTCCTGGGGGGATTCACCCCTCCACTTT.

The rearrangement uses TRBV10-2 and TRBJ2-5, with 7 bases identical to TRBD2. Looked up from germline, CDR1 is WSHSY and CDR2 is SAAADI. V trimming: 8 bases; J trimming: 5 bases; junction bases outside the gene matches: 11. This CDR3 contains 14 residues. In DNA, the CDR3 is TGCGCCAGCCGACAAGGATTGCGGGAGGAGACCCAGTACTTC. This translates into CASRQGLREETQYF.

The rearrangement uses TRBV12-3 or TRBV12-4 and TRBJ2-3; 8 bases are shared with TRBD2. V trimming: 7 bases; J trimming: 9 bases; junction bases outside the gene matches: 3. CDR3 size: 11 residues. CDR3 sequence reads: CASTGGGTQYF. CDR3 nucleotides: TGTGCCAGCACCGGCGGGGGGACGCAGTATTTT.

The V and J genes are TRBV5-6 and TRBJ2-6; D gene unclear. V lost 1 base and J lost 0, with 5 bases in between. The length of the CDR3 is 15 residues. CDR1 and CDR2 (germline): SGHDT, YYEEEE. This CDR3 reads CASSLILSGANVLTF. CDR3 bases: TGTGCCAGCAGCTTGATCCTCTCTGGGGCCAACGTCCTGACTTTC. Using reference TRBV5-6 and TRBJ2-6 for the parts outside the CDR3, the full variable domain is DAGVTQSPTHLIKTRGQQVTLRCSPKSGHDTVSWYQQALGQGPQFIFQYYEEEERQRGNFPDRFSGHQFPNYSSELNVNALLLGDSALYLCASSLILSGANVLTFGAGSRLTVL.

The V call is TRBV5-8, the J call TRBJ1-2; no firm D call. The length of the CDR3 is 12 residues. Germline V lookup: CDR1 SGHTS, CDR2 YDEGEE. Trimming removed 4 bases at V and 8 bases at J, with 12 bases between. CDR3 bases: TGTGCCAGCAGCACCCTAGCGAGGGGCTACACCTTC. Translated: CASSTLARGYTF.

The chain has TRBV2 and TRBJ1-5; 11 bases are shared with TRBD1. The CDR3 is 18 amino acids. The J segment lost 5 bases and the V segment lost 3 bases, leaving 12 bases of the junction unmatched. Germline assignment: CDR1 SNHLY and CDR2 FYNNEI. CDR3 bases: TGTGCCAGCAGTGAGGGCCGGGACAGGGGGGCCCTCGATCAGCCCCAGCATTTT. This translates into CASSEGRDRGALDQPQHF.

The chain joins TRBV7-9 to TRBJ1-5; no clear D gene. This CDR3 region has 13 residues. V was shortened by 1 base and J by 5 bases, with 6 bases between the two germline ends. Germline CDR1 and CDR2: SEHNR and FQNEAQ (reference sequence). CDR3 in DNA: TGTGCCAGCAGCTTAGAGGGAGATCAGCCCCAGCATTTT. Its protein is CASSLEGDQPQHF.

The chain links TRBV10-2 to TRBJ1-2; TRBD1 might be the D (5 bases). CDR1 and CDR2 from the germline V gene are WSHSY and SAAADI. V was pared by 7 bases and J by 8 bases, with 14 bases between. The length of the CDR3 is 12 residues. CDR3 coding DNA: TGCGCCAGCACCGCAGGGTTTAGAGGCTACACCTTC. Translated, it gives CASTAGFRGYTF.

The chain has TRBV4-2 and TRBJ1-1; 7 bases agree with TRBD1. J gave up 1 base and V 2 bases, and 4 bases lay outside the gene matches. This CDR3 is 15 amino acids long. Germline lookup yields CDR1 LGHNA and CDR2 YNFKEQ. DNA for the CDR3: TGTGCCAGCAGCCAACAAACAGGGGAGAACACTGAAGCTTTCTTT. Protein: CASSQQTGENTEAFF.

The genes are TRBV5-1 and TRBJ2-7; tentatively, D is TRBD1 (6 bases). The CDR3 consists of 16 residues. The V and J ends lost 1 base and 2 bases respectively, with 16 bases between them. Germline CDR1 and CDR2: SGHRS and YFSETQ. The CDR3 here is CASSLNPGDTPYEQYF. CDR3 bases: TGCGCCAGCAGCTTGAACCCCGGGGACACTCCCTACGAGCAGTACTTC.

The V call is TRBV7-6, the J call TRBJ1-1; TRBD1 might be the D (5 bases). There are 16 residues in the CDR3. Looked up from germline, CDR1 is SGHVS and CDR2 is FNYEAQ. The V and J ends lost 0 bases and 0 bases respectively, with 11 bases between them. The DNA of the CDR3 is TGTGCCAGCAGCTTAGCGGTACAGGTGATGAACACTGAAGCTTTCTTT. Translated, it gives CASSLAVQVMNTEAFF.

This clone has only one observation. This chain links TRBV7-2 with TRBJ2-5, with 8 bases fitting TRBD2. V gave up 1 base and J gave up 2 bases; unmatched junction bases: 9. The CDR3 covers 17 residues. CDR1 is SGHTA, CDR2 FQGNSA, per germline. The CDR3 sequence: CASSLGVAGIPQETQYF. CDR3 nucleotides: TGTGCCAGCAGCTTAGGGGTAGCGGGGATTCCGCAAGAGACCCAGTACTTC.

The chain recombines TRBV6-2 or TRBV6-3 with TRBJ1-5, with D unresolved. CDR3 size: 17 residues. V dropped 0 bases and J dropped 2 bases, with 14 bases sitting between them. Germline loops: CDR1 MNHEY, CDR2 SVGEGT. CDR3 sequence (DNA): TGTGCCAGCAGTTACTCAATAATCCGCGGTGGCAATCAGCCCCAGCATTTT. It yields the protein CASSYSIIRGGNQPQHF.

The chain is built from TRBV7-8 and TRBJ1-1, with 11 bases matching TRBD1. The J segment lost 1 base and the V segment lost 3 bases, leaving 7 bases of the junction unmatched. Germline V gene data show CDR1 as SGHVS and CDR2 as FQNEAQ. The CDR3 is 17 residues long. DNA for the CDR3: TGTGCCAGCAGCTTGGGGACAGGGGGAGCAGAGAACACTGAAGCTTTCTTT. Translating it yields CASSLGTGGAENTEAFF.

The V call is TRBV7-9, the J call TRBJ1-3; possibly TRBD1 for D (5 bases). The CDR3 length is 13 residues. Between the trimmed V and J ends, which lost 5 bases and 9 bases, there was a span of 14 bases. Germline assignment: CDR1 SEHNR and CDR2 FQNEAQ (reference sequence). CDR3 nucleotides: TGTGCCAGCAGCAGAGAAGGGGTCGGCACCATATATTTT. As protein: CASSREGVGTIYF.

The CDR3: CASSFGQGGNQPQHF. For the CDR3, the DNA is TGTGCCAGTAGTTTCGGACAGGGGGGCAATCAGCCCCAGCATTTT. The gene calls are TRBV19 and TRBJ1-5; 10 bases match TRBD1. Germline V lookup: CDR1 LNHDA, CDR2 SQIVND (reference sequence). The CDR3 extends over 15 amino acids. The junction had 3 bases not matched to a gene; V was cut back by 5 bases and J by 2 bases.

CDR3 loop: CASSLGGSNNEQFF. The CDR3 nucleotides are TGTGCCAGCAGCTTAGGGGGCAGTAACAATGAGCAGTTCTTC. V is TRBV7-9 and J is TRBJ2-1; possible D gene TRBD1, 5 bases. Germline V gene data show CDR1 as SEHNR and CDR2 as FQNEAQ (reference sequence). The CDR3 consists of 14 residues. V was pared by 1 base and J by 5 bases, with 9 bases between. Filled out from reference TRBV7-9 and TRBJ2-1, the complete variable domain reads DTGVSQNPRHKITKRGQNVTFRCDPISEHNRLYWYRQTLGQGPEFLTYFQNEAQLEKSRLLSDRFSAERPKGSFSTLEIQRTEQGDSAMYLCASSLGGSNNEQFFGPGTRLTVL.

Here the CDR3 DNA reads TGTGCCAGCAGCTTGATAGACAGAGCCACAGATACGCAGTATTTT. It is translated as CASSLIDRATDTQYF. The chain employs TRBV5-6 and TRBJ2-3; D possibly corresponds to TRBD1 (5 bases). V was clipped by 1 base and J by 2 bases, with 11 bases between them. CDR3 length: 15 residues. Germline V gives CDR1 SGHDT, CDR2 YYEEEE.